This is a list of T cell receptor beta chains from one sample in a study of T-cell memory formation after mild COVID-19. TCRdb reprocessed the 5' RACE reads with MiXCR, giving one entry per CDR3 protein. The sample includes approximately 570,000 distinct CDR3 sequences, roughly 18% of them seen just once. Sequenced: PBMCs or a T cell subset sorted from them (not recorded which). These receptors originate from an adult woman who had mild COVID-19 (a few samples of this study predate the infection). Cell type and time point are not known. Both conserved end residues are part of each CDR3. A D gene is named only where the DNA matches it firmly. The size entry is marked missing in some rows and otherwise reads once, few, many or a size class.

D: -; V: TRBV20-1; J: TRBJ2-5; size: -; CDR3: CSASQGSGQETQYF; DNA: TGCAGTGCTAGTCAGGGGTCGGGACAAGAGACCCAGTACTTC
D: -; V: TRBV5-4; J: TRBJ2-3; size: few; CDR3: CASSPPTAVTDTQYF; DNA: TGTGCCAGCAGCCCGCCGACAGCCGTCACAGATACGCAGTATTTT
D: -; V: TRBV12-3/TRBV12-4; J: TRBJ2-7; size: few; CDR3: CASSPHGDVNEQYF; DNA: TGTGCCAGCAGTCCCCACGGGGACGTAAACGAGCAGTACTTC
D: -; V: TRBV2; J: TRBJ2-3; size: -; CDR3: CASSKKQLLLTDTQYF; DNA: TGTGCCAGCAGTAAAAAACAGCTCCTCCTCACAGATACGCAGTATTTT
D: -; V: TRBV20-1; J: TRBJ2-1; size: -; CDR3: CSAPAMVWNEQFF; DNA: TGCAGTGCCCCGGCGATGGTTTGGAATGAGCAGTTCTTC
D: TRBD2; V: TRBV24-1; J: TRBJ2-5; size: many; CDR3: CATSSGRARKTQYF; DNA: TGTGCCACCTCTAGCGGGAGGGCCCGGAAGACCCAGTACTTC
D: TRBD2; V: TRBV12-3/TRBV12-4; J: TRBJ2-1; size: few; CDR3: CASSPGWLAGSYNEQFF; DNA: TGTGCCAGCAGTCCGGGTTGGCTAGCGGGCTCCTACAATGAGCAGTTCTTC
D: -; V: TRBV2; J: TRBJ2-1; size: many; CDR3: CASTTVGLNEQFF; DNA: TGTGCCAGCACGACCGTCGGTCTAAATGAGCAGTTCTTC
D: TRBD1; V: TRBV11-1; J: TRBJ2-1; size: -; CDR3: CASSVGDSYYNEQFF; DNA: TGTGCCAGCAGCGTAGGGGACAGTTACTACAATGAGCAGTTCTTC
D: TRBD2; V: TRBV13; J: TRBJ2-7; size: -; CDR3: CASSSRLAGGVSYEQYF; DNA: TGTGCCAGCAGCTCCCGACTAGCGGGAGGGGTATCCTACGAGCAGTACTTC
D: TRBD2; V: TRBV7-6; J: TRBJ2-7; size: few; CDR3: CASSFDYGTNSYEQYF; DNA: TGTGCCAGCAGCTTTGATTATGGGACTAACTCCTACGAGCAGTACTTC
D: -; V: TRBV6-5; J: TRBJ2-1; size: few; CDR3: CASTPSSYNEQFF; DNA: TGTGCCAGCACCCCGAGCTCCTACAATGAGCAGTTCTTC
D: -; V: TRBV19; J: TRBJ2-5; size: few; CDR3: CASSTDLTGTQYF; DNA: TGTGCCAGTAGTACGGACCTAACGGGGACCCAGTACTTC
D: TRBD2; V: TRBV25-1; J: TRBJ2-1; size: -; CDR3: CASSDPSGRAGGNEQFF; DNA: TGTGCCAGCAGTGATCCCAGCGGGAGGGCTGGGGGCAATGAGCAGTTCTTC
D: -; V: TRBV6-2/TRBV6-3; J: TRBJ2-5; size: -; CDR3: CASFSIARAEEQETQYF; DNA: TGTGCCAGCTTTTCCATCGCAAGAGCAGAAGAACAAGAGACCCAGTACTTC
D: -; V: TRBV20-1; J: TRBJ2-1; size: -; CDR3: CSARPGGTRQFF; DNA: TGCAGTGCTAGACCGGGGGGCACTAGGCAGTTCTTC
D: -; V: TRBV7-9; J: TRBJ1-4; size: few; CDR3: CASTDIANEKLFF; DNA: TGTGCCAGCACGGACATCGCTAATGAAAAACTGTTTTTT
D: TRBD1; V: TRBV7-9; J: TRBJ1-4; size: few; CDR3: CASSATGENEKLFF; DNA: TGTGCCAGCAGCGCGACAGGGGAAAATGAAAAACTGTTTTTT
D: -; V: TRBV29-1; J: TRBJ2-1; size: -; CDR3: CSVDLYNEQFF; DNA: TGCAGCGTTGACTTGTACAATGAGCAGTTCTTC
D: -; V: TRBV7-9; J: TRBJ2-7; size: many; CDR3: CASSPSHFYEQYF; DNA: TGTGCCAGCAGCCCATCTCACTTCTACGAGCAGTACTTC
D: TRBD1; V: TRBV12-3/TRBV12-4; J: TRBJ1-6; size: -; CDR3: CASSRTQGVFYNSPLHF; DNA: TGTGCCAGCAGCCGCACACAGGGGGTATTCTATAATTCACCCCTCCACTTT
D: -; V: TRBV12-3/TRBV12-4; J: TRBJ2-5; size: -; CDR3: CASSLRGLEETQYF; DNA: TGTGCCAGCAGTTTGAGGGGCCTGGAAGAGACCCAGTACTTC
D: TRBD1; V: TRBV7-2; J: TRBJ1-2; size: few; CDR3: CASSFGTEYGYTF; DNA: TGTGCCAGCAGCTTTGGGACAGAATATGGCTACACCTTC
D: TRBD1; V: TRBV6-6; J: TRBJ1-3; size: few; CDR3: CASTGQGRNTIYF; DNA: TGTGCCAGCACCGGACAGGGGCGAAACACCATATATTTT
D: -; V: TRBV12-3/TRBV12-4; J: TRBJ1-1; size: few; CDR3: CASTPGGVNTEAFF; DNA: TGTGCCAGCACCCCGGGGGGGGTAAACACTGAAGCTTTCTTT
D: -; V: TRBV7-9; J: TRBJ1-1; size: -; CDR3: CASSSRGGTEAFF; DNA: TGTGCCAGCAGCTCCCGCGGGGGCACTGAAGCTTTCTTT
D: -; V: TRBV4-2; J: TRBJ1-1; size: few; CDR3: CASSVSENTEAFF; DNA: TGTGCCAGCAGCGTCAGCGAGAACACTGAAGCTTTCTTT
D: -; V: TRBV5-1; J: TRBJ1-6; size: -; CDR3: CASSLGSPDNSPLHF; DNA: TGCGCCAGCAGCTTGGGCAGCCCCGATAATTCACCCCTCCACTTT
D: TRBD1; V: TRBV2; J: TRBJ1-1; size: -; CDR3: CASSEGTGRTEAFF; DNA: TGTGCCAGCAGTGAGGGGACAGGGAGGACTGAAGCTTTCTTT
D: -; V: TRBV5-1; J: TRBJ2-1; size: -; CDR3: CASSRRQGRDEQFF; DNA: TGCGCCAGCAGCCGAAGACAGGGGAGGGATGAGCAGTTCTTC
D: -; V: TRBV5-1; J: TRBJ2-3; size: -; CDR3: CASSLGAGASTDTQYF; DNA: TGCGCCAGCAGCTTGGGGGCAGGGGCGTCTACAGATACGCAGTATTTT
D: TRBD1; V: TRBV18; J: TRBJ2-5; size: -; CDR3: CASSLRTGGAEETQYF; DNA: TGTGCCAGCTCACTGAGAACAGGGGGCGCCGAAGAGACCCAGTACTTC
D: -; V: TRBV6-5; J: TRBJ2-3; size: -; CDR3: CASSYSNLGADTQYF; DNA: TGTGCCAGCAGTTACTCGAATCTTGGGGCAGATACGCAGTATTTT
D: -; V: TRBV7-6; J: TRBJ2-3; size: many; CDR3: CASSLTTSTDTQYF; DNA: TGTGCCAGCAGCTTAACTACTAGCACAGATACGCAGTATTTT
D: -; V: TRBV21-1; J: TRBJ2-4; size: -; CDR3: CASSNRKEEAKNIQYF; DNA: TGTGCCAGCAGCAATAGAAAGGAGGAGGCCAAAAACATTCAGTACTTC
D: -; V: TRBV18; J: TRBJ1-1; size: few; CDR3: CASSLTEAKNTEAFF; DNA: TGTGCCAGCTCACTCACGGAAGCTAAGAACACTGAAGCTTTCTTT
D: -; V: TRBV18; J: TRBJ2-7; size: few; CDR3: CASSPDPQTYFSYEQYF; DNA: TGTGCCAGCTCACCAGACCCCCAGACATACTTCTCCTACGAGCAGTACTTC
D: -; V: TRBV12-3/TRBV12-4; J: TRBJ1-1; size: few; CDR3: CASSAQGGTEAFF; DNA: TGTGCCAGCAGTGCACAGGGTGGCACTGAAGCTTTCTTT
D: TRBD1; V: TRBV5-1; J: TRBJ2-3; size: few; CDR3: CASSLSPGQGADTQYF; DNA: TGCGCCAGCAGCTTGTCCCCCGGACAGGGGGCGGATACGCAGTATTTT